Below, one TCR beta chain is given with its context. Its target is not known. The data are from a study of cytomegalovirus exposure and HLA in healthy donors. Overall study results and limits: Trimming of TCR beta V- and J-genes showed a link, identified in a later analysis, to a missense DCLRE1C variant.

Primers included in the PCR were 60 Vbeta and 13 Jbeta primers. Some clones are missing from TCRdb's copy, which holds only in-frame ones; the method was immunoSEQ multiplex PCR. Its table records tens of thousands of clones. The source of this sequence is a woman aged 25 to 45 in good health and CMV-seropositive. The specimen was PBMCs.

CDR3 loop: CAWNPGLQETQYF. The CDR3, as DNA: TGTGCCTGGAATCCAGGGCTCCAAGAGACCCAGTACTTC. The chain uses TRBV30 and TRBJ2-5; D is possibly TRBD1 (5 bases). The CDR3 consists of 13 residues. Germline assignment: CDR1 GTSNPN and CDR2 SVGIG (reference sequence). Trimming took 4 bases from V and 1 from J, leaving 10 bases between them.